This T cell receptor (beta chain) was captured by sequencing in a study of T-cell reconstitution after alpha-beta-depleted transplantation in children. Study results and limitations: TCRbeta diversity was high at day 60 in some patients (a result of surviving recipient T cells and thymic progenitors). Two months or so post-transplant, alpha-beta T cells reportedly derived from several hundred expanded graft clones. T-cell counts and diversity at one year post-transplant came mainly from newly produced T cells.

Germline values: CDR1 SGHTA, CDR2 FQGNSA. V lost 4 bases and J lost 3; bases outside the gene matches: 12. The CDR3 is 17 amino acids. To note about this clonotype: Its antigen is still unknown.

The TCRbeta library was prepared with unique molecular identifiers. A single record per CDR3 protein comes from TCRdb applying MiXCR to the PCR reads. The table has a few hundred thousand distinct CDR3 sequences, over 10% seen once. The receptor's source is a male patient younger than 18 who had a stem cell transplant for acute myeloid leukemia, so the T cells may come from the graft donor. The sequencing here drew on PBMCs, mostly from graft donor cells, taken 360 days after TCRalphabeta/CD19-depleted stem cell transplant. J is TRBJ2-7 and V is TRBV7-2; 10 nucleotides match TRBD1. CDR3 region: CASSSHRDRGPHYEQYF. The DNA of the CDR3 is TGTGCCAGCAGCTCACACCGGGACAGGGGTCCCCACTACGAGCAGTACTTC.